This TCR beta chain came from a study of CD8 T cells in ankylosing spondylitis. This clonotype was counted ten times or more. TCRdb reprocessed the 5' RACE reads with MiXCR, giving one entry per CDR3 protein. In the table there are over 200,000 distinct CDR3 sequences, about 10% of which are singletons. The CDR3 is 17 amino acids. Trimming at V came to 8 bases and at J to 7 bases, leaving 16 bases not matched to a gene. Looked up from germline, CDR1 is ENHRY and CDR2 is SYGVKD. The sequencing input was blood, either unsorted or a sorted T cell fraction (not recorded which). The chain carries TRBV10-3 and TRBJ2-1, with 11 bases identical to TRBD2. This receptor was taken from a male donor with ankylosing spondylitis or in good health (not recorded which). The CDR3, as DNA: TGTGCCATCCTGGACAGGGTTGCTAGCGGGGGGCTAAATGAGCAGTTCTTC. It codes for CAILDRVASGGLNEQFF.